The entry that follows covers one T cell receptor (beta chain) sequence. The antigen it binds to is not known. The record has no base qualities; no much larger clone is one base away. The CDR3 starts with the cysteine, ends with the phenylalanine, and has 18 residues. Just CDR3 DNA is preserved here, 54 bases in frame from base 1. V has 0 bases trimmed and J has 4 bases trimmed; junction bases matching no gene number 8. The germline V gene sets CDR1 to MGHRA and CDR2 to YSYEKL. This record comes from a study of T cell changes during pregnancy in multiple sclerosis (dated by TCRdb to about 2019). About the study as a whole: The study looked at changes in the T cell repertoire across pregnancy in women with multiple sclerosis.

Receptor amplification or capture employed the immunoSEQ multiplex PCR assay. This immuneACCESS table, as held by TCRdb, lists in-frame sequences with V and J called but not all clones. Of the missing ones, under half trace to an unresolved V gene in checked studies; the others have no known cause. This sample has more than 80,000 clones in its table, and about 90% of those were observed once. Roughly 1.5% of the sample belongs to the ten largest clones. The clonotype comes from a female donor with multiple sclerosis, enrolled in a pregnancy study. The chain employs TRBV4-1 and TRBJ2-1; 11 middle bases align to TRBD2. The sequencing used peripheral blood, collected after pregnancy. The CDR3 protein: CASSQEAPLAGGYNEQFF. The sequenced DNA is TGCGCCAGCAGCCAAGAAGCTCCCCTAGCGGGGGGTTACAATGAGCAGTTCTTC.